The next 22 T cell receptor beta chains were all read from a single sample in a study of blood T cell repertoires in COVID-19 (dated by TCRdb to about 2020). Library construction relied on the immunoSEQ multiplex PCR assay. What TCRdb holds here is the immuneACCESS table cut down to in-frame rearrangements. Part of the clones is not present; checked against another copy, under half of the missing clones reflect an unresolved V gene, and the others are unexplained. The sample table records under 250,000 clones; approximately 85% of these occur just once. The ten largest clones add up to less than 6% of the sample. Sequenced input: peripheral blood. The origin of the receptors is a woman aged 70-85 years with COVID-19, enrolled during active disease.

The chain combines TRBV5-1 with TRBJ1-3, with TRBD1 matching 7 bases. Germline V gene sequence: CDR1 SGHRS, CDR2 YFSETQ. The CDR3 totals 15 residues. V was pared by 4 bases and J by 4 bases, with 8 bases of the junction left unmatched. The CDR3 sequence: CASSKSGQEGNTIYF. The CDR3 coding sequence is TGCGCCAGCAGCAAATCCGGACAGGAAGGAAACACCATATATTTT. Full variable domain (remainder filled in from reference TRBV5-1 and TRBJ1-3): KAGVTQTPRYLIKTRGQQVTLSCSPISGHRSVSWYQQTPGQGLQFLFEYFSETQRNKGNFPGRFSGRQFSNSRSEMNVSTLELGDSALYLCASSKSGQEGNTIYFGEGSWLTVV.

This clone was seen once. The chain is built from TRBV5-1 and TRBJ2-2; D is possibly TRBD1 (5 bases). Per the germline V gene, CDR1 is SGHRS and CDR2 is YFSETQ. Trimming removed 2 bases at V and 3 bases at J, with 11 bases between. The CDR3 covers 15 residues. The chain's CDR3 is CASSFETADTGELFF. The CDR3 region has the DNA TGCGCCAGCAGCTTCGAGACAGCCGACACCGGGGAGCTGTTTTTT.

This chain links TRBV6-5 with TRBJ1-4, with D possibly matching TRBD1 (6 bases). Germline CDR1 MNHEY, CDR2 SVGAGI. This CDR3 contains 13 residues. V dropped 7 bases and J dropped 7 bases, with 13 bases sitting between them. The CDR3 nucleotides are TGTGCCAGCAAAAAGGGGGTGGGTGAAAAACTGTTTTTT. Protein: CASKKGVGEKLFF.

The CDR3 bases are TGTGCCAGCAGCCAAGGCTCAACAGGGGGGACCCAGTACTTC. This gives the protein CASSQGSTGGTQYF. V usage is TRBV3-1 (or the pseudogene TRBV3-2) and J usage is TRBJ2-5, with 8 bases aligning to TRBD1. V gave up 1 base and J gave up 7 bases; unmatched junction bases: 5. Germline V gene sequence: CDR1 LGHDT, CDR2 YNNKEL (reference sequence). This CDR3 is 14 amino acids long.

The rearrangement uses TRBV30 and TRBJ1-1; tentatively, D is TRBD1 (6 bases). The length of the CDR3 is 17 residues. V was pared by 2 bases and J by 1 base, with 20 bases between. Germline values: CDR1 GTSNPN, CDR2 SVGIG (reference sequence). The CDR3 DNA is TGTGCCTGGAGTAAAACAGGGATAACCTACACGAACACTGAAGCTTTCTTT. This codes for CAWSKTGITYTNTEAFF.

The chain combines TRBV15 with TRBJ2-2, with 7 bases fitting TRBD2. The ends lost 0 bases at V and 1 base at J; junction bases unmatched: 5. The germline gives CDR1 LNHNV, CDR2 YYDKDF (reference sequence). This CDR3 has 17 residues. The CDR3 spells CATSRDRVAGNTGELFF. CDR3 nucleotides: TGTGCCACCAGCAGAGATAGGGTAGCGGGGAACACCGGGGAGCTGTTTTTT.

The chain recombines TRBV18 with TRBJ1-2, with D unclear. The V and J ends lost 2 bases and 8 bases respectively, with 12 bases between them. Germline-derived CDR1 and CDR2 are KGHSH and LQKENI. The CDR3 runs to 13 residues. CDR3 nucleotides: TGTGCCAGCTCACCAATGAGAGGTATCGGCTACACCTTC. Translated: CASSPMRGIGYTF.

CDR3 sequence (DNA): TGTGCCAGCAGCAAAGGGACTAATTCTAGCAATCAGCCCCAGCATTTT. Translation gives CASSKGTNSSNQPQHF. The chain couples TRBV21-1 to TRBJ1-5. TRBV21-1 is a pseudogene locus. The CDR3 is made up of 16 amino acids.

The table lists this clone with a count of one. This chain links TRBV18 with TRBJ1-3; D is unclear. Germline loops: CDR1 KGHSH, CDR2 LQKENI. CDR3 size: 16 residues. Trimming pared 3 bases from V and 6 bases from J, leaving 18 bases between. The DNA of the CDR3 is TGTGCCAGCTCACCCACTAATAATCGGGGATTAAACACCATATATTTT. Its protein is CASSPTNNRGLNTIYF.

CDR3 nucleotides: TGCAGCGTTGACGCCGGGGGAAAGGGGAACACTGAAGCTTTCTTT. As protein: CSVDAGGKGNTEAFF. The chain joins TRBV29-1 to TRBJ1-1, with a weak D call TRBD1 (5 bases). The V gene's germline CDR1 is SQVTM and CDR2 ANQGSEA. This CDR3 has 15 residues. V was cut by 3 bases and J by 1 base, with 15 bases left in between.

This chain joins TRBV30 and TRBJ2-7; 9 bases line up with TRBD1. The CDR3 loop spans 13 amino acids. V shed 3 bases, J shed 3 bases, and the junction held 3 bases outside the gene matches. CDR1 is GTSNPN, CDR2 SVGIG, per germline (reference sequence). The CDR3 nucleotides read TGTGCCTGGAGCCCGGGACAGGGCTACGAGCAGTACTTC. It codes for CAWSPGQGYEQYF.

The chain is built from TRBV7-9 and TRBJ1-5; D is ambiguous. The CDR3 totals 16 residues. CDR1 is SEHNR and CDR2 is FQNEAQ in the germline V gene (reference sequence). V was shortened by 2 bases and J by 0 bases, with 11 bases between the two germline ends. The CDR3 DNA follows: TGTGCCAGCAGCTTAATGGTGGGAGGTAGCAATCAGCCCCAGCATTTT. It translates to CASSLMVGGSNQPQHF.

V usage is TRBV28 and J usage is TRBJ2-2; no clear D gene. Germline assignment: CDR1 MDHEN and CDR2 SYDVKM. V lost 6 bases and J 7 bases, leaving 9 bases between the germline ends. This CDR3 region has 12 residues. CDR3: CASRSSVGELFF. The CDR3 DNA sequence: TGTGCCAGCAGGTCCTCTGTCGGGGAGCTGTTTTTT.

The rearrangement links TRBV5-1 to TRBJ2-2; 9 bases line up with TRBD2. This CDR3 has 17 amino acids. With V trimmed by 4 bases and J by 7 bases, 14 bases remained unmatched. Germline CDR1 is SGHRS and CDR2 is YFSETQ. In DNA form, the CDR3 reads TGCGCCAGCAGCCGCCGCGCGGGAGGGCCCTCGAGCGGGGAGCTGTTTTTT. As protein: CASSRRAGGPSSGELFF.

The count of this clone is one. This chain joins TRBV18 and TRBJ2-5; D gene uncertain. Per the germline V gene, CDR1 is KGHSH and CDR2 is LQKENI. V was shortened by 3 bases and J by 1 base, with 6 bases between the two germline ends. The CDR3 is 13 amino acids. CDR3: CASSPSSQETQYF. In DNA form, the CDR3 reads TGTGCCAGCTCACCCTCCAGCCAAGAGACCCAGTACTTC.

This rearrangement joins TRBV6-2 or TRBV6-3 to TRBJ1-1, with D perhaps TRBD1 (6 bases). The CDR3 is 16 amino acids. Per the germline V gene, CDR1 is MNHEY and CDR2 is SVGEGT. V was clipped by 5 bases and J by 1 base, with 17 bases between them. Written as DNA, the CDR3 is TGTGCCAGCAGTCCCTGGGGGCCAGGGGAGAACACTGAAGCTTTCTTT. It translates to CASSPWGPGENTEAFF.

The CDR3 sequence: CASSLGSRTESNEQFF. For the CDR3, the DNA is TGCGCCAGCAGCCTGGGGTCGCGGACAGAGAGCAATGAGCAGTTCTTC. The chain has TRBV5-1 and TRBJ2-1; tentatively, D is TRBD1 (6 bases). The CDR3 is 16 amino acids. CDR1 is SGHRS and CDR2 is YFSETQ in the germline V gene. V was shortened by 4 bases and J by 6 bases, with 20 bases between the two germline ends.

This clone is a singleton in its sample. For the CDR3, the DNA is TGTGCCAGCAGCAAGGACAGGGGGTCGGGCGAGCAGTACTTC. This codes for CASSKDRGSGEQYF. J is TRBJ2-7 and V is TRBV11-2, with TRBD1 matching over 10 bases. V shed 5 bases and J 6 bases; nucleotides not matched to a gene: 7. The CDR3 length is 14 residues. Germline lookup yields CDR1 SGHAT and CDR2 FQNNGV.

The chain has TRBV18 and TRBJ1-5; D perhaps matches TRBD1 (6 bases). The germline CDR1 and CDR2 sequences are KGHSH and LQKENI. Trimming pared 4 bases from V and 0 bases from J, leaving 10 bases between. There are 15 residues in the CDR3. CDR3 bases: TGTGCCAGCTCACAAGGACAGCTTAGCAATCAGCCCCAGCATTTT. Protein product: CASSQGQLSNQPQHF.

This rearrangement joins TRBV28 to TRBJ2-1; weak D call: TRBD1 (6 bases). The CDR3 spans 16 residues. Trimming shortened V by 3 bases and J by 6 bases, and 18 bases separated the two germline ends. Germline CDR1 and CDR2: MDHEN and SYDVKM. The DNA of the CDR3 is TGTGCCAGCAGTTTCCTCCCGAAGGGGGTTTCCAATGAGCAGTTCTTC. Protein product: CASSFLPKGVSNEQFF.

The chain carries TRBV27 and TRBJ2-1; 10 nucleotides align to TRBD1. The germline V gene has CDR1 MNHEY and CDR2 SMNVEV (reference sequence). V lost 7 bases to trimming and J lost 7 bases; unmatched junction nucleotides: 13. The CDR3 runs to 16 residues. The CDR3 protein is CASNPGTGALSNEQFF. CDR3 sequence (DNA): TGTGCCAGCAATCCCGGGACAGGGGCGCTAAGTAATGAGCAGTTCTTC.

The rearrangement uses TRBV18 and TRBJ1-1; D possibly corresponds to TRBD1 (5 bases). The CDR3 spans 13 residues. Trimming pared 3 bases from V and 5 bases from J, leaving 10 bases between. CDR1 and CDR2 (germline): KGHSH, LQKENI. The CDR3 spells CASSPLGGTEAFF. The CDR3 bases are TGTGCCAGCTCACCGCTCGGGGGTACTGAAGCTTTCTTT. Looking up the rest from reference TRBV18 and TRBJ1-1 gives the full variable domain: NAGVMQNPRHLVRRRGQEARLRCSPMKGHSHVYWYRQLPEEGLKFMVYLQKENIIDESGMPKERFSAEFPKEGPSILRIQQVVRGDSAAYFCASSPLGGTEAFFGQGTRLTVV.